The source of this T cell receptor (beta chain) is a study of CD8 T cells in ankylosing spondylitis. Study-level findings and limits: Before this, some motif variants had been reported in reactive arthritis synovial fluid and blood. Characteristic, it appeared, of ankylosing spondylitis blood was a TCR beta motif of 7 or 8 highly homologous variants. Clones that were linked to disease were CD8+ and were relatively rare in peripheral blood. Reported data indicate significant enrichment of disease-linked clones within matched ankylosing spondylitis synovial fluid.

Quantitative molecular-barcoded 5'-RACE generated the TCR beta libraries. MiXCR, applied by TCRdb to the 5' RACE reads, yields one record per CDR3 protein. The sample contains more than 300,000 distinct CDR3 sequences, less than 10% of which appear only once. This clonotype was counted at least ten times. The antigen is not known. Sequenced input: blood, either unsorted or a sorted T cell fraction (not recorded which). The receptor comes from a male donor with ankylosing spondylitis.

CDR3 protein: CASRDRGYGNTEAFF. For the CDR3, the DNA is TGTGCCAGTCGGGACAGGGGGTACGGGAACACTGAAGCTTTCTTT. V is TRBV27 and J is TRBJ1-1; 11 bases are a match to TRBD1. Germline CDR1 is MNHEY and CDR2 is SMNVEV (reference sequence). V trimming: 9 bases; J trimming: 1 base; junction bases outside the gene matches: 7. This CDR3 spans 15 amino acids.